One T cell receptor (beta chain) is described in this entry. Its target is unknown. Preparation of the TCRbeta library was carried out with unique molecular identifiers. TCRdb processed the PCR reads anew with MiXCR; each CDR3 protein has one entry. This sample has some 450,000 distinct CDR3 sequences, with around 46% found just once. CDR3 length: 15 residues. Germline V gene data show CDR1 as SGHTA and CDR2 as FQGTGA. The germline V and J ends were trimmed by 0 bases and 8 bases, with 14 bases remaining between them. The data were obtained in a study of T-cell reconstitution after alpha-beta-depleted transplantation in children. Findings of the study overall: Reported findings indicate that, about two months after transplant, alpha-beta T cells came from several hundred expanded clones, which were derived from non-depleted graft cells.

The source of this sequence is a girl under 10 years old with aplastic anemia, due to receive a stem cell transplant. The input for sequencing was PBMCs, taken before TCRalphabeta/CD19-depleted stem cell transplant. J is TRBJ2-1 and V is TRBV7-3, with a possible D match to TRBD2 (6 bases). DNA of the CDR3: TGTGCCAGCAGCTTAACGGGTCTCCCGGGGGATGAGCAGTTCTTC. Protein: CASSLTGLPGDEQFF.